The next 6 T cell receptor beta chains were all read from a single sample in a study of human T cells and chemical hapten exposure. Time point given: patch test 1, 2 weeks after DPC sensitization. Treatment denoted: therapeutic diphenylcyclopropenone sensitization with weekly scalp DPC. TCRdb re-called the RACE reads with MiXCR, one entry per CDR3 protein. In the table there are some 81,000 distinct CDR3 sequences, approximately 8% of which are singletons. Sequenced material: whole blood, taken in connection with sensitization to the hapten diphenylcyclopropenone (DPC). The receptors come from a woman between 25 and 40 years old with alopecia areata. Some clones in this sample may be carry-over from other donors' samples.

This clonotype was found many times. In nucleotides, the CDR3 is TGTGCCATCAGTGAGGGGGCAGGGGGTCTGGCCAAAAACATTCAGTACTTC. Its protein product is CAISEGAGGLAKNIQYF. The chain couples TRBV10-3 to TRBJ2-4; 7 bases line up with TRBD1. Germline V gives CDR1 ENHRY, CDR2 SYGVKD. The CDR3 contains 17 residues. Trimming took 2 bases from V and 1 from J; bases not matched to a gene: 8.

At least ten counts were recorded for this clonotype. This chain links TRBV6-5 with TRBJ1-2; 10 bases are a match to TRBD1. Germline trimming cut 6 bases from V and 8 bases from J; bases unmatched to any gene: 3. This CDR3 has 12 amino acids. Looked up from germline, CDR1 is MNHEY and CDR2 is SVGAGI. The CDR3 nucleotides read TGTGCCAGCAGATGGACAGGGGGAGGCTACACCTTC. This codes for CASRWTGGGYTF.

This clonotype was observed many times. The chain carries TRBV7-6 and TRBJ1-4; D remains ambiguous. Germline CDR1 reads SGHVS; CDR2 reads FNYEAQ. Trimming removed 5 bases at V and 0 bases at J, with 7 bases between. The CDR3 runs 14 residues. CDR3 in DNA: TGTGCCAGCAGCCGAGGAACAACTAATGAAAAACTGTTTTTT. Its translation is CASSRGTTNEKLFF.

Many counts were recorded for this clonotype. V gene TRBV18 combines with J gene TRBJ2-7; 8 bases agree with TRBD1. With V trimmed by 3 bases and J by 2 bases, 3 bases remained unmatched. Germline V gene data show CDR1 as KGHSH and CDR2 as LQKENI. The CDR3 has 14 amino acids. The CDR3 DNA follows: TGTGCCAGCTCACCGGACAGGGTTGCCTACGAGCAGTACTTC. Protein: CASSPDRVAYEQYF.

This clonotype occurred a few times. The gene calls are TRBV14 and TRBJ1-4, with 7 positions matching TRBD1. After removal of 5 bases from V and 7 bases from J, the junction contained 7 bases not matched to a gene. The CDR3 contains 14 residues. Germline CDR1 is SGHDN and CDR2 is FVKESK. CDR3: CASSTGTVIEKLFF. The DNA for the CDR3 is TGTGCCAGCAGCACCGGGACAGTAATTGAAAAACTGTTTTTT.

This clonotype showed up many times. The chain uses TRBV27 and TRBJ2-4; TRBD1 or TRBD2 may be the D gene (5 bases each). Germline V gene lookup returns CDR1 MNHEY and CDR2 SMNVEV (reference sequence). Trimming took off 6 bases at V and 0 bases at J, with 15 bases between the two ends. The CDR3 extends over 16 amino acids. The CDR3 reads CASRAIGAVAKNIQYF. The CDR3 DNA sequence: TGTGCCAGCAGGGCTATCGGGGCTGTAGCCAAAAACATTCAGTACTTC.